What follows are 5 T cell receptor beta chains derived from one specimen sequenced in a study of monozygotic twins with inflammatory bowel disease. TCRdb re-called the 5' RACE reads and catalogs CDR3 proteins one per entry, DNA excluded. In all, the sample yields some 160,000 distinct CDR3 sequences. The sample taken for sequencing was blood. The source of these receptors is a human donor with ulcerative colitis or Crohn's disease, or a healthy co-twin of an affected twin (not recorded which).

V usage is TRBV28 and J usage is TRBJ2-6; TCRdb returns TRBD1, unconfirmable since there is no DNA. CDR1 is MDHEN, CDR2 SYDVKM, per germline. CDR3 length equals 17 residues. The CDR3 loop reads CASSLTGTGYGANVLTF. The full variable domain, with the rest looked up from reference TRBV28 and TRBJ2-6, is DVKVTQSSRYLVKRTGEKVFLECVQDMDHENMFWYRQDPGLGLRLIYFSYDVKMKEKGDIPEGYSVSREKKERFSLILESASTNQTSMYLCASSLTGTGYGANVLTFGAGSRLTVL.

The chain's CDR3 is CASSSIPSGGYDTQYF. The V and J genes are TRBV7-2 and TRBJ2-3; TCRdb outputs TRBD2, but without DNA this stays unchecked. There are 16 residues in the CDR3. Per germline, CDR1 SGHTA and CDR2 FQGNSA.

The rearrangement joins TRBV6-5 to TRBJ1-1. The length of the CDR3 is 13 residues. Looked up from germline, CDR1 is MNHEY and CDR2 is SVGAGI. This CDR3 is CASGRRLITEAFF.

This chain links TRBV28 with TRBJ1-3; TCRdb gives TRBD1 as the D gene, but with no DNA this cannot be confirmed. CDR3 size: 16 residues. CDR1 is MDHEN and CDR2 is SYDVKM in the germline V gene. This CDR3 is CASSSPREAAGNTIYF.

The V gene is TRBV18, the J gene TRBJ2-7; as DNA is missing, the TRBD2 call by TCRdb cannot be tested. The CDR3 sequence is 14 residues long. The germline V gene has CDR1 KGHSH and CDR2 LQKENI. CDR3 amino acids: CASSRQRGEYEQYF.